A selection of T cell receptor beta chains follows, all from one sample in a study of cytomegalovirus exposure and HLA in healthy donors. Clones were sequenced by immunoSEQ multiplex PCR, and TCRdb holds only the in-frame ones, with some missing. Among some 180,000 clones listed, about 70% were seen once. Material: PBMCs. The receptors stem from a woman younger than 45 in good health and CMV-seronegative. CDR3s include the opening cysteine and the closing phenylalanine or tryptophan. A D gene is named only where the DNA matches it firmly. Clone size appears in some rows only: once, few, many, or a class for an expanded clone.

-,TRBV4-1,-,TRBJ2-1,TGCGCCAGCAGCCAAGAGAACCCCCTAGCGCCCACCTACAATGAGCAGTTCTTC,CASSQENPLAPTYNEQFF
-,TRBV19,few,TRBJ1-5,TGTGCCAGTATAGGGTTAGGGGACAATCAGCCCCAGCATTTT,CASIGLGDNQPQHF
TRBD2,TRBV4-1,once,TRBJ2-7,TGCGCCAGCAGCACGCTAGCGGGGGGGCCCTACGAGCAGTACTTC,CASSTLAGGPYEQYF
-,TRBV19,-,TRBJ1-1,TGTGCCAGTAGTAATCCAGGGGTGGACACTGAAGCTTTCTTT,CASSNPGVDTEAFF
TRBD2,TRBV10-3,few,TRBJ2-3,TGTGCCATCAGTGAGTTGACTAGCGGGAGTAGCACAGATACGCAGTATTTT,CAISELTSGSSTDTQYF
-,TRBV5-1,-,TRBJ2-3,TGCGCCAGCAGCCTGGACTCAATACAGGACACAGATACGCAGTATTTT,CASSLDSIQDTDTQYF
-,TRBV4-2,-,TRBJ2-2,TGTGCCAGCAGCAACCGGGTCGGAGGTACTTGGACCGGGGAGCTGTTTTTT,CASSNRVGGTWTGELFF
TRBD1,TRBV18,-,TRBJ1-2,TGTGCCAGCTCACTAACCGGGACAGAGAACTATGGCTACACCTTC,CASSLTGTENYGYTF
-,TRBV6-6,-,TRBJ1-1,TGTGCCAGCAGGCAAAATACAGGGTCCACTGAAGCTTTCTTT,CASRQNTGSTEAFF
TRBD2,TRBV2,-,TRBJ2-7,TGTGCCAGCAAGCGGGGGGACGACCGGGACGAGCAGTACTTC,CASKRGDDRDEQYF
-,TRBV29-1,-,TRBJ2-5,TGCAGCGTTTCCCCCAGGGCGAGCCAAGAGACCCAGTACTTC,CSVSPRASQETQYF
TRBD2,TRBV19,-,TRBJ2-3,TGTGCCAGTAGTATCGGGACTAGCGGGATATTGGTGCAGTATTTT,CASSIGTSGILVQYF
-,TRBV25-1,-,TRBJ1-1,TGTGCCTCCCGGAGGGCGCGGGACACTGAAGCTTTCTTT,CASRRARDTEAFF
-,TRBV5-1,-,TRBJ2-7,TGCGCCAGCAGCTTGGGACACGATACCTACGAGCAGTACTTC,CASSLGHDTYEQYF
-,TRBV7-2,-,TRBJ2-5,TGTGCCAGCAGCTTCCCGGGGTTTGAGACCCAGTACTTC,CASSFPGFETQYF
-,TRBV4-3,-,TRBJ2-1,TGCGCCAGCAGCCAAGATATAGTGGGAGGGGGCTCCTACAATGAGCAGTTCTTC,CASSQDIVGGGSYNEQFF
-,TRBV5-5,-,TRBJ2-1,TGTGCCAGCAGCTTAGGAGGGGCGGGTTACAATGAGCAGTTCTTC,CASSLGGAGYNEQFF
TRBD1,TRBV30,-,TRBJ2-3,TGTGCCTGGAGGGGACAGGGGTTGTCCACAGATACGCAGTATTTT,CAWRGQGLSTDTQYF
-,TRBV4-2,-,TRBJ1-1,TGTGCCAGCAGCCACCTCTTAGGCGGGGGAACGAACACTGAAGCTTTCTTT,CASSHLLGGGTNTEAFF
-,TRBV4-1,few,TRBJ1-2,TGCGCCAGCAGCCAAGACCTTTTACGGGGGAATGGCTACACCTTC,CASSQDLLRGNGYTF
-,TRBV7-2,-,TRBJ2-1,TGTGCCAGCAGCCTCAGCCAACTCGGGGGAGGCGATGAGCAGTTCTTC,CASSLSQLGGGDEQFF
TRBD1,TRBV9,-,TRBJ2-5,TGTGCCAGCAGCTTGGGACAGGGGAGGGGAGAGACCCAGTACTTC,CASSLGQGRGETQYF
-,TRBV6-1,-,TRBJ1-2,TGTGCCAGCAGTGAAATACCAGGAGGTGCTGGCTACACCTTC,CASSEIPGGAGYTF
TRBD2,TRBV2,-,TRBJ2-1,TGTGCCAGCAGTGAGTCGCTAGCGGGGGTCCTATCCTACAATGAGCAGTTCTTC,CASSESLAGVLSYNEQFF
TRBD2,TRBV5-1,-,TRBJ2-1,TGCGCCAGCAGCGCCTGGGCTAGCGGGGGGCCTTACAATGAGCAGTTCTTC,CASSAWASGGPYNEQFF
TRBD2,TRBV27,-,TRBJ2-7,TGTGCCAGCAGTTCGCTAGCGGGAGGGCCTTACTCCTACGAGCAGTACTTC,CASSSLAGGPYSYEQYF
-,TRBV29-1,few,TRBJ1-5,TGCAGCGCCATTATCGGGACACGCACCAGTTATAGCAATCAGCCCCAGCATTTT,CSAIIGTRTSYSNQPQHF
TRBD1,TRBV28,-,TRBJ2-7,TGTGCCAGCAGTCAGGCCGAAGACAGGGAGTACTTC,CASSQAEDREYF
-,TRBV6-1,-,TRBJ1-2,TGTGCCAGCAGTGAACGAGCCGACATTATTCTTCTTGGCTACACCTTC,CASSERADIILLGYTF
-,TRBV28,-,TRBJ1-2,TGTGCCAGCAGTTTACCTATTAGCGGCTACACCTTC,CASSLPISGYTF
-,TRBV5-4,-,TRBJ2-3,TGTGCCAGCAGTATGGAGGACGGCACAGATACGCAGTATTTT,CASSMEDGTDTQYF
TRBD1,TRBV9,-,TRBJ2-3,TGTGCCAGCAGCGCAGGGACAGGCACAGATACGCAGTATTTT,CASSAGTGTDTQYF
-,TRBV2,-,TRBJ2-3,TGTGCCAGCAGTGAACAGGGGCCACAAGATACGCAGTATTTT,CASSEQGPQDTQYF